This TCR beta chain came from a study of blood T cells in healthy people across ages. Every participating donor contributed 8.5 to 10 milliliters of peripheral blood through a draw. J was trimmed by 6 bases and V by 1 base; bases with no gene match: 0. The CDR3 has 13 amino acids. Germline lookup yields CDR1 LNHNV and CDR2 YYDKDF (reference sequence). The second PCR ran about 6 to 12 cycles with a sample-barcoded 5' primer and J-beta primers. TCRdb re-derived calls from the 5' RACE reads in MiXCR, one entry per CDR3 protein. The sample records about 1 million distinct CDR3 sequences, 40% to 50% being singletons. A few counts support this clonotype. Antigen specificity is unknown. Findings of the study overall: Donors of long life had a larger count of naive CD4+ cells and greater diversity than aged donors. CMV status of donors was not determined, possibly confounding expanded clonotype changes. Diversity estimates drawn from one million T cells were deemed underestimates.

J is TRBJ2-3 and V is TRBV15; 8 bases fit TRBD1. This clonotype was obtained from a woman aged 60-75 years in good health. Material: blood. CDR3 region: CATSRGQGDTQYF. CDR3 bases: TGTGCCACCAGCAGAGGACAGGGGGATACGCAGTATTTT. The complete variable domain, with remaining parts taken from reference TRBV15 and TRBJ2-3, reads DAMVIQNPRYQVTQFGKPVTLSCSQTLNHNVMYWYQQKSSQAPKLLFHYYDKDFNNEADTPDNFQSRRPNTSFCFLDIRSPGLGDTAMYLCATSRGQGDTQYFGPGTRLTVL.